This TCR beta chain was recovered during a study of vaccination effects on CD4 cells after COVID-19. Findings and limits, study-wide: The study got few convalescent patients and did not collect any early post-infection timepoints.

Generated by immunoSEQ multiplex PCR, the TCRdb table keeps only in-frame clones and is missing some. This table holds 35,000 to 40,000 clones, about four fifths found once. Researchers isolated CD4+ T cells once 9 to 11 days of culture had elapsed. On days 3 and 7, fresh IL-2 medium replaced half the medium. Notes on this clone: Antigen: not known.

The CDR3 contains 17 residues. From germline, CDR1 is KGHDR and CDR2 SFDVKD. The ends lost 4 bases at V and 2 bases at J; junction bases unmatched: 8. The source of this sequence is a human donor who received a COVID-19 vaccine. The V gene is TRBV24-1, the J gene TRBJ1-5; 9 nucleotides line up with TRBD1. This material consisted of CD4+ T cells from PBMCs cultured without peptide, taken before COVID-19 vaccination. The CDR3 sequence is CATSEATGGGGNQPQHF. The CDR3 coding sequence is TGTGCCACCAGTGAAGCAACAGGGGGCGGAGGCAATCAGCCCCAGCATTTT.